Below, 19 T cell receptor beta chains from the same sample are listed, as sequenced in a study of CD8+CD57+ T cells in acquired aplastic anemia. The study profiled TCR beta VDJ and CDR3 using genomic DNA as template. In TCRdb, the reads were re-called with MiXCR into one record per CDR3 protein. The sample lists 350,000 to 450,000 distinct CDR3 sequences; under 80% were seen once. What was sequenced was sorted CD4+, CD8+, or CD8+CD57+ T cells (not recorded which) from PBMCs. All receptors derive from a human donor in good health, serving as a control.

This clonotype has only a few counts. The chain carries TRBV20-1 and TRBJ1-2; D might be TRBD1 (5 bases). Between the trimmed V and J ends, which lost 2 bases and 1 base, there was a span of 14 bases. Germline CDR1 reads DFQATT; CDR2 reads SNEGSKA (reference sequence). The CDR3 contains 15 residues. This CDR3 is CSARPPGTYNYGYTF. In DNA, the CDR3 is TGCAGTGCTAGACCGCCAGGGACTTATAACTATGGCTACACCTTC.

Concerning this clonotype: Because it lacks the conserved phenylalanine or tryptophan at the end, this CDR3 is likely a read error. The limits of the CDR3 on the DNA are not certain, so only TCRdb's listed CDR3 is given. The J gene is TRBJ1-2, the V gene TRBV7-2. Termini included, the CDR3 measures 13 amino acids. Germline CDR1 reads SGHTA; CDR2 reads FQGNSA. CDR3 in amino acids: CASSQPPEEGDAL.

This clonotype was seen ten or more times. The V gene is TRBV12-3 or TRBV12-4, the J gene TRBJ1-3, with D uncertain. V lost 3 bases to trimming and J lost 8 bases, with 5 bases between them. The CDR3 contains 11 residues. The CDR3 loop reads CASSFSHTIYF. The CDR3 DNA follows: TGTGCCAGCAGTTTTTCGCACACCATATATTTT.

A remark on this clonotype: At one end the junction does not follow the germline gene, possibly because of a read error. This chain uses TRBV5-1 with TRBJ2-2, with D maybe TRBD1 (6 bases). Looked up from germline, CDR1 is SGHRS and CDR2 is YFSETQ. The CDR3 runs to 14 residues. CDR3 residues: CAGSLTGLSGELFF. In DNA form, the CDR3 reads TGTGCCGGCAGCCTAACAGGGTTATCAGGGGAGCTGTTTTTT.

Many counts were recorded for this clonotype. The J gene is TRBJ2-6, the V gene TRBV20-1; TRBD1 matches at 7 bases. Germline V gene sequence: CDR1 DFQATT, CDR2 SNEGSKA (reference sequence). The CDR3 spans 17 residues. Unmatched junction bases numbered 11, after V lost 2 bases and J lost 4 bases. CDR3 residues: CSARLGTAPGGANVLTF. For the CDR3, the DNA is TGCAGTGCTAGACTGGGGACAGCACCTGGCGGGGCCAACGTCCTGACTTTC.

This chain joins TRBV9 and TRBJ2-5, with D uncertain. Germline V gives CDR1 SGDLS, CDR2 YYNGEE. The CDR3 runs 18 residues. Between the trimmed V and J ends, which lost 0 bases and 5 bases, there was a span of 23 bases. CDR3: CASSVAPTGTEAWETQYF. The CDR3 DNA sequence: TGTGCCAGCAGCGTAGCTCCTACGGGCACTGAAGCTTGGGAGACCCAGTACTTC.

The gene calls are TRBV12-3 or TRBV12-4 and TRBJ1-2; 8 bases are shared with TRBD1. V trimming: 8 bases; J trimming: 5 bases; junction bases outside the gene matches: 16. This CDR3 has 16 amino acids. The chain's CDR3 is CASGHPTDRAQYGYTF. DNA for the CDR3: TGTGCCAGCGGCCATCCCACGGACAGGGCTCAATATGGCTACACCTTC.

This clonotype was seen repeatedly, ten times or more. The V call is TRBV12-3 or TRBV12-4, the J call TRBJ2-7; D is unclear. V gave up 6 bases and J gave up 1 base, with 13 bases separating them. There are 14 residues in the CDR3. The CDR3 region has the DNA TGTGCCAGCAGCCGACCGTCTCTTTCCTACGAGCAGTACTTC. Translating it yields CASSRPSLSYEQYF.

This clonotype was counted a single time. The chain joins TRBV7-2 to TRBJ2-5; 7 bases are shared with TRBD1. Germline trimming cut 5 bases from V and 14 bases from J; bases unmatched to any gene: 20. The CDR3 extends over 15 amino acids. Germline V gene data show CDR1 as SGHTA and CDR2 as FQGNSA. For the CDR3, the DNA is TGTGCCAGCAGCCGAGAGGGGGCGCCCCAGCCCCAGCATTACTTC. This translates into CASSREGAPQPQHYF. The full variable domain, its missing parts supplied by reference TRBV7-2 and TRBJ2-5, is GAGVSQSPSNKVTEKGKDVELRCDPISGHTALYWYRQSLGQGLEFLIYFQGNSAPDKSGLPSDRFSAERTGGSVSTLTIQRTQQEDSAVYLCASSREGAPQPQHYFGPGTRLLVL.

This chain connects TRBV19 to TRBJ1-6; D uncertain. V was clipped by 5 bases and J by 17 bases, with 22 bases between them. Germline lookup yields CDR1 LNHDA and CDR2 SQIVND (reference sequence). The CDR3 is made up of 14 amino acids. This CDR3 reads CASSHSPLNTQFHF. The CDR3 DNA is TGTGCCAGTAGTCATTCGCCGCTAAATACGCAGTTCCACTTT.

The chain carries TRBV7-2 and TRBJ2-3, with unresolved D. The germline CDR1 and CDR2 sequences are SGHTA and FQGNSA. Trimming shortened V by 5 bases and J by 9 bases, and 24 bases separated the two germline ends. The CDR3 has 16 amino acids. CDR3 DNA sequence: TGTGCCAGCAGCCTAAGGCGCGCAGACGATGGCTACACGCAGTATTTT. This encodes CASSLRRADDGYTQYF.

This clonotype has more than one count but fewer than ten. The chain uses TRBV6-1 and TRBJ2-3, with D unclear. The CDR3 runs to 11 residues. V was cut by 5 bases and J by 5 bases, with 5 bases left in between. In germline, CDR1 is MNHNS, CDR2 SASEGT. CDR3 nucleotides: TGTGCCAGCAGTACCGGAGATACGCAGTATTTT. Residues: CASSTGDTQYF.

The rearrangement joins TRBV12-3 or TRBV12-4 to TRBJ2-5; tentative D call: TRBD1 (5 bases). The V end lost 1 base, the J end lost 5 bases, and 8 bases lay between the germline ends. The CDR3 is 13 amino acids. The CDR3 protein is CASSLGGAETQYF. As DNA, the CDR3 is TGTGCCAGCAGTTTAGGTGGGGCGGAGACCCAGTACTTC.

The chain has TRBV5-4 and TRBJ2-3; no firm D call. The V and J ends lost 5 bases and 2 bases respectively, with 15 bases between them. The CDR3 runs 15 residues. Germline lookup yields CDR1 SGHNT and CDR2 YYREEE (reference sequence). The CDR3 spells CASSTPTWITDTQYF. CDR3 in DNA: TGTGCCAGCAGTACGCCAACGTGGATCACAGATACGCAGTATTTT. The entire variable domain, with the rest obtained from reference TRBV5-4 and TRBJ2-3, is as follows: ETGVTQSPTHLIKTRGQQVTLRCSSQSGHNTVSWYQQALGQGPQFIFQYYREEENGRGNFPPRFSGLQFPNYSSELNVNALELDDSALYLCASSTPTWITDTQYFGPGTRLTVL.

A few counts support this clonotype. This may come from a read error, since a much larger clone is one base off. The V call is TRBV14, the J call TRBJ2-1; a weak D match, TRBD2 (6 bases). The germline CDR1 and CDR2 sequences are SGHDN and FVKESK. V was clipped by 3 bases and J by 11 bases, with 14 bases between them. This CDR3 spans 13 amino acids. In DNA form, the CDR3 reads TGTGCCAGCAGCCAGGTAGGAGGGAATAAGCAGTTCTTC. Translated: CASSQVGGNKQFF.

The CDR3 nucleotides are TGTGCCAGCAGCCTCGAAGGACAGAGAACAGATACGCAGTATTTT. Translated: CASSLEGQRTDTQYF. The rearrangement links TRBV7-3 to TRBJ2-3, with D perhaps matching TRBD1 (6 bases). The CDR3 sequence is 15 residues long. Trimming pared 5 bases from V and 3 bases from J, leaving 15 bases between. CDR1 SGHTA and CDR2 FQGTGA come from the germline V gene.

This clonotype was recorded once. The CDR3 here is CSARDSGGTYNEQFF. Written as DNA, the CDR3 is TGCAGTGCTAGAGATAGCGGGGGGACGTACAATGAGCAGTTCTTC. The rearrangement links TRBV20-1 to TRBJ2-1, with 10 bases fitting TRBD2. V shed 0 bases and J 4 bases; nucleotides not matched to a gene: 3. The CDR3 has 15 amino acids. CDR1 is DFQATT and CDR2 is SNEGSKA in the germline V gene (reference sequence).

There are many counts of this clonotype. The V gene is TRBV5-1, the J gene TRBJ2-5, with a possible D match to TRBD1 (5 bases). CDR1 is SGHRS and CDR2 is YFSETQ in the germline V gene. This CDR3 region has 15 residues. Trimming took 0 bases from V and 0 from J, leaving 9 bases between them. The CDR3 reads CASSLAQGNQETQYF. The CDR3 region has the DNA TGCGCCAGCAGCTTGGCGCAGGGTAACCAAGAGACCCAGTACTTC.

This clonotype was seen many times. The CDR3 loop reads CASTPGTGYNSPLHF. CDR3 sequence (DNA): TGTGCCAGCACACCCGGGACAGGGTACAATTCACCCCTCCACTTT. The chain joins TRBV9 to TRBJ1-6; 9 nucleotides match TRBD1. Germline trimming cut 6 bases from V and 7 bases from J; bases unmatched to any gene: 8. CDR1 is SGDLS and CDR2 is YYNGEE in the germline V gene. This CDR3 is 15 amino acids long.